A single sample gave rise to the 8 T cell receptor beta chains below, sequenced in a study of blood T cell repertoires in COVID-19 (dated by TCRdb to about 2020). Libraries were constructed by the immunoSEQ multiplex PCR assay. TCRdb retrieved this table from immuneACCESS and kept in-frame rearrangements only. Not all clones are present; in checked studies, unresolved V genes account for under half, and no reason is known for the remainder. This sample lists 75,000 to 100,000 clones; about nine tenths were detected once. The ten largest clones add up to 4.5% to 6% of the sample. Material for sequencing was peripheral blood. Source of these receptors: a woman of 80 years or more with acute or convalescent COVID-19.

V usage is TRBV10-3 and J usage is TRBJ2-7; 9 bases agree with TRBD2. Per germline, CDR1 ENHRY and CDR2 SYGVKD. The CDR3 extends over 14 amino acids. With V trimmed by 6 bases and J by 4 bases, 7 bases remained unmatched. This CDR3 is CAIRGDSGSYEQYF. CDR3 nucleotide sequence: TGTGCCATCAGGGGGGATAGCGGGAGTTACGAGCAGTACTTC.

The chain combines TRBV6-1 with TRBJ1-5; D remains ambiguous. Germline V gene lookup returns CDR1 MNHNS and CDR2 SASEGT. Trimming removed 2 bases from V and 2 bases from J, with 7 bases in between. The CDR3 has 14 residues. CDR3 nucleotide sequence: TGTGCCAGCAGTGAACCGCTAGGCAATCAGCCCCAGCATTTT. Translated: CASSEPLGNQPQHF.

The chain recombines TRBV5-1 with TRBJ1-2; D is uncertain. The V end was cut by 2 bases, the J end by 7 bases, with 9 bases between. This CDR3 spans 12 amino acids. From germline, CDR1 is SGHRS and CDR2 YFSETQ. As DNA, the CDR3 is TGCGCCAGCAGCTTACGGTCTTTTGGCTACACCTTC. Its protein is CASSLRSFGYTF.

V usage is TRBV7-3 and J usage is TRBJ2-6; 13 nucleotides match TRBD2. The CDR3 contains 17 residues. Germline V CDR1 and CDR2: SGHTA, FQGTGA. Unmatched junction bases numbered 2, after V lost 4 bases and J lost 2 bases. CDR3 residues: CASSSGTSGAGANVLTF. CDR3 nucleotide sequence: TGTGCCAGCAGCTCCGGGACTAGCGGGGCTGGGGCCAACGTCCTGACTTTC.

The chain has TRBV19 and TRBJ1-4, with 9 nucleotides matching TRBD1. With 2 bases clipped from V and 6 bases from J, the junction kept 7 bases outside the gene matches. Per germline, CDR1 LNHDA and CDR2 SQIVND (reference sequence). The CDR3 length is 16 residues. CDR3 residues: CASSIPGGQGHEKLFF. The CDR3 DNA follows: TGTGCCAGTAGTATACCTGGAGGACAGGGGCATGAAAAACTGTTTTTT.

This clone has only a few counts. This sequence joins TRBV5-1 and TRBJ2-5; 12 nucleotides agree with TRBD2. Germline V gene lookup returns CDR1 SGHRS and CDR2 YFSETQ. The CDR3 consists of 18 residues. V dropped 4 bases and J dropped 1; count of bases not matched to a gene: 11. CDR3 sequence reads: CASSRYSGLAGSQETQYF. In DNA, the CDR3 is TGCGCCAGCAGCCGATACTCCGGACTAGCGGGAAGCCAAGAGACCCAGTACTTC.

The gene calls are TRBV10-3 and TRBJ1-1, with D possibly being TRBD1 (6 bases). This CDR3 comprises 13 residues. V gave up 7 bases and J gave up 1 base, with 10 bases separating them. The germline V gene has CDR1 ENHRY and CDR2 SYGVKD. CDR3: CAINGQPNTEAFF. CDR3 DNA sequence: TGTGCCATCAATGGACAGCCGAACACTGAAGCTTTCTTT.

This chain connects TRBV6-1 to TRBJ1-1; 11 nucleotides line up with TRBD1. Germline CDR1 is MNHNS and CDR2 is SASEGT. CDR3 length: 16 residues. The J segment lost 0 bases and the V segment lost 4 bases, leaving 4 bases of the junction unmatched. CDR3 coding DNA: TGTGCCAGCAGTGGAGGACAGGGGGCGGTGAACACTGAAGCTTTCTTT. Translation gives CASSGGQGAVNTEAFF.